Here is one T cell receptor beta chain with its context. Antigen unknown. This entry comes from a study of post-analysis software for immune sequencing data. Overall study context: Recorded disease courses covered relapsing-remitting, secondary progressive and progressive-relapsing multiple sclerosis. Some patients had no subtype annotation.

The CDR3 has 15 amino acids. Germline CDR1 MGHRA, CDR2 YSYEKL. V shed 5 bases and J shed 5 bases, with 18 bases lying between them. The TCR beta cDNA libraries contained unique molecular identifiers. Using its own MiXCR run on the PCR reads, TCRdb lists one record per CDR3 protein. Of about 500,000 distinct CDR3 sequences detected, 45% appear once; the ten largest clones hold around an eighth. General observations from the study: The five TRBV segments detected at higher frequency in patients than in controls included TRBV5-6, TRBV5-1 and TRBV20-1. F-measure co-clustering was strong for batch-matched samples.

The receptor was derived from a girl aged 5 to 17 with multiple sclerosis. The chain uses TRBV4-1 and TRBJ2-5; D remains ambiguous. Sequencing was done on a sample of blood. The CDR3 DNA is TGCGCCAGCAGCTCCCGGACCTCGGTGTGGGAGACCCAGTACTTC. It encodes CASSSRTSVWETQYF.